This T cell receptor beta chain was identified in a study of radiotherapy plus CTLA-4 blockade in lung cancer. Study-wide points: An expansion of tumor-derived TCR clones occurred in blood after radiotherapy plus ipilimumab. Interferon-beta and early blood T cell clone dynamics reportedly predicted response best.

Notes on this clone: Its antigen is unknown.

Clones were read by immunoSEQ multiplex PCR, and TCRdb kept only the in-frame ones, dropping some. There are about 28,000 clones in the sample; 70% to 80% occur only once, and roughly 7.5% lies in the top ten. The CDR3 loop spans 12 amino acids. V was pared by 3 bases and J by 9 bases, with 12 bases between. CDR1 is ENHRY, CDR2 SYGVKD, per germline. The chain combines TRBV10-3 with TRBJ2-7; maybe TRBD1 (6 bases). This specimen was peripheral blood, taken from a patient treated with radiotherapy plus ipilimumab. The source of this sequence is a human donor with non-small cell lung cancer who had stable disease on radiotherapy plus ipilimumab. The CDR3 DNA reads TGTGCCATCAGTGATGGGGGCGGTGGGCAGTACTTC. As protein: CAISDGGGGQYF.